A single sample is the source of the 21 T cell receptor beta chains below, sequenced in a study of Ad26.COV2.S vaccination and SARS-CoV-2 variants. The protocol was immunoSEQ multiplex PCR, while the TCRdb copy is restricted to in-frame clones and leaves out a portion. The data contain about 420,000 clones, 70% to 90% of them singletons. Treatment described: around 19 received Ad26.COV2.S at low or high dose, single or two shots; roughly 5 received placebo; per-sample allocation not given. Sampling was done on day 63 after the first vaccine or placebo injection. The input for sequencing was peripheral blood, taken in a trial of Ad26.COV2.S vaccine versus placebo. These receptors were collected from a person aged 18-60 years who received the Ad26.COV2.S COVID-19 vaccine or a placebo.

V is TRBV19 and J is TRBJ2-3; D gene uncertain. This CDR3 contains 13 residues. Trimming took off 6 bases at V and 1 base at J, with 8 bases between the two ends. The germline V gene has CDR1 LNHDA and CDR2 SQIVND (reference sequence). CDR3 sequence: CASRSSGTDTQYF. In nucleotides, the CDR3 is TGTGCCAGTAGATCCTCAGGCACAGATACGCAGTATTTT. Based on the CDR3 plus reference TRBV19 and TRBJ2-3, the full variable domain is DGGITQSPKYLFRKEGQNVTLSCEQNLNHDAMYWYRQDPGQGLRLIYYSQIVNDFQKGDIAEGYSVSREKKESFPLTVTSAQKNPTAFYLCASRSSGTDTQYFGPGTRLTVL.

CDR3 nucleotides: TGCAGCGTTGTGAGGCAGGGCTTTAGCACCTTC. Translated: CSVVRQGFSTF. This chain uses TRBV29-1 with TRBJ1-2; D is perhaps TRBD1 (5 bases). Trimming shortened V by 4 bases and J by 13 bases, and 16 bases separated the two germline ends. The CDR3 is 11 residues long. CDR1 is SQVTM and CDR2 is ANQGSEA in the germline V gene.

V and J are TRBV9 and TRBJ2-7; TRBD2 matches at 8 bases. The CDR3 extends over 15 amino acids. J gave up 1 base and V 2 bases, and 5 bases lay outside the gene matches. CDR1 SGDLS and CDR2 YYNGEE come from the germline V gene. The CDR3 region has the DNA TGTGCCAGCAGCGTGGGCGGGGGGAATTCCTACGAGCAGTACTTC. Its translation is CASSVGGGNSYEQYF.

The chain carries TRBV11-2 and TRBJ1-4; maybe TRBD1 (5 bases). Looked up from germline, CDR1 is SGHAT and CDR2 is FQNNGV. The ends were cut back, 3 bases at V and 8 bases at J, with 22 bases in the middle. The length of the CDR3 is 17 residues. CDR3 nucleotide sequence: TGTGCCAGCAGCTTGAGGATCCGAGGGGCGCGGGACGAAAAACTGTTTTTT. It is translated as CASSLRIRGARDEKLFF.

The rearrangement links TRBV7-2 to TRBJ2-7; 7 bases are shared with TRBD1. Germline CDR1 SGHTA, CDR2 FQGNSA. CDR3 length equals 15 residues. V dropped 4 bases and J dropped 2; count of bases not matched to a gene: 8. CDR3: CASSYSGTATYEQYF. The CDR3 region has the DNA TGTGCCAGCAGCTATTCCGGGACAGCCACCTACGAGCAGTACTTC.

This chain joins TRBV6-2 or TRBV6-3 and TRBJ1-2, with D hard to call. Germline loops: CDR1 MNHEY, CDR2 SVGEGT. The CDR3 is made up of 17 amino acids. V lost 2 bases and J lost 8, with 24 bases in between. Here the CDR3 DNA reads TGTGCCAGCAGTTACGCCCTGAATTTTGGGCCCCGAGAGGGCTACACCTTC. The encoded protein is CASSYALNFGPREGYTF.

V gene TRBV5-1 combines with J gene TRBJ2-3; 10 bases map to TRBD1. In germline, CDR1 is SGHRS, CDR2 YFSETQ. Germline trimming cut 1 base from V and 2 bases from J; bases unmatched to any gene: 7. The CDR3 consists of 17 residues. This chain's CDR3 is CASSLWGQGSDTDTQYF. DNA of the CDR3: TGCGCCAGCAGCTTGTGGGGACAGGGGTCGGACACAGATACGCAGTATTTT.

The chain joins TRBV24-1 to TRBJ1-2; no reliable D call. Germline CDR1 and CDR2: KGHDR and SFDVKD. The CDR3 spans 13 residues. V was shortened by 3 bases and J by 5 bases, with 9 bases between the two germline ends. The CDR3 here is CATSDGESYGYTF. The CDR3 nucleotides read TGTGCCACCAGTGATGGTGAAAGTTATGGCTACACCTTC.

The chain combines TRBV7-2 with TRBJ1-6, with D perhaps matching TRBD1 (6 bases). This CDR3 region has 15 residues. V dropped 1 base and J dropped 7 bases, with 11 bases sitting between them. Germline CDR1 is SGHTA and CDR2 is FQGNSA. The CDR3 sequence: CASSLVGAENSPLHF. Here the CDR3 DNA reads TGTGCCAGCAGCTTAGTGGGGGCAGAGAATTCACCCCTCCACTTT.

J is TRBJ2-3 and V is TRBV11-2; 7 bases line up with TRBD2. CDR1 and CDR2 (germline): SGHAT, FQNNGV. The CDR3 is 17 amino acids. Losses at the gene ends were 6 bases for V and 1 base for J; bases not matched to a gene: 13. Here the CDR3 reads CASRPRTPSGGTDTQYF. The CDR3 nucleotides are TGTGCCAGCAGACCTCGGACCCCCAGCGGGGGCACAGATACGCAGTATTTT.

The rearrangement links TRBV19 to TRBJ1-5, with 7 positions matching TRBD1. The length of the CDR3 is 16 residues. The germline V gene has CDR1 LNHDA and CDR2 SQIVND (reference sequence). The ends lost 6 bases at V and 0 bases at J; junction bases unmatched: 8. The CDR3 reads CASRLRDSHSNQPQHF. The CDR3 DNA follows: TGTGCCAGTAGACTCCGGGACAGTCATAGCAATCAGCCCCAGCATTTT.

The chain joins TRBV5-1 to TRBJ2-6; D possibly corresponds to TRBD1 (7 bases). CDR1 SGHRS and CDR2 YFSETQ come from the germline V gene. CDR3 size: 15 residues. The germline V and J ends were trimmed by 4 bases and 9 bases, with 17 bases remaining between them. CDR3 sequence reads: CASSVRTGEDNVLTF. For the CDR3, the DNA is TGCGCCAGCAGCGTAAGAACAGGGGAGGACAACGTCCTGACTTTC.

V usage is TRBV7-8 and J usage is TRBJ2-3; D not resolved. CDR3 size: 15 residues. In germline, CDR1 is SGHVS, CDR2 FQNEAQ. V was pared by 0 bases and J by 6 bases, with 13 bases between. CDR3 DNA: TGTGCCAGCAGCTTAGCGGGCAGGTCCTTGGATACGCAGTATTTT. Protein product: CASSLAGRSLDTQYF.

This chain connects TRBV5-1 to TRBJ2-5; 10 bases fit TRBD1. Germline assignment: CDR1 SGHRS and CDR2 YFSETQ. The CDR3 runs 14 residues. J lost 5 bases, V lost 4 bases, and 5 bases had no gene match. CDR3 nucleotides: TGCGCCAGCAGCCAGACAGGGGGCGGGGAGACCCAGTACTTC. It specifies CASSQTGGGETQYF.

The V and J genes are TRBV6-6 and TRBJ2-7, with D perhaps TRBD2 (6 bases). This CDR3 spans 15 amino acids. V shed 2 bases and J shed 0 bases, with 11 bases lying between them. Germline V lookup: CDR1 MNHNY, CDR2 SVGAGI (reference sequence). DNA of the CDR3: TGTGCCAGCAGTTACGGCGGGGAAAGCTCCTACGAGCAGTACTTC. Its translation is CASSYGGESSYEQYF.

The gene calls are TRBV10-3 and TRBJ2-5; 7 bases map to TRBD2. The CDR3 sequence is 12 residues long. V lost 0 bases to trimming and J lost 9 bases; unmatched junction nucleotides: 1. The germline V gene has CDR1 ENHRY and CDR2 SYGVKD. The DNA of the CDR3 is TGTGCCATCAGTGAGTCGGGAGGGCCCCAGTACTTC. Amino acids: CAISESGGPQYF.

The chain links TRBV13 to TRBJ1-1; D is possibly TRBD1 (5 bases). The ends were cut back, 0 bases at V and 4 bases at J, with 15 bases in the middle. This CDR3 has 16 amino acids. Germline V gene data show CDR1 as PRHDT and CDR2 as FYEKMQ (reference sequence). CDR3 DNA sequence: TGTGCCAGCAGCTTAGGCCGGGGTCAGGGTACCACTGAAGCTTTCTTT. Residues: CASSLGRGQGTTEAFF.

The genes are TRBV28 and TRBJ2-3, with 7 bases that match TRBD1. This CDR3 has 13 amino acids. V dropped 7 bases and J dropped 4; count of bases not matched to a gene: 5. The V gene's germline CDR1 is MDHEN and CDR2 SYDVKM. CDR3 residues: CASKGGAPDTQYF. In DNA form, the CDR3 reads TGTGCCAGCAAAGGGGGCGCCCCAGATACGCAGTATTTT.

J is TRBJ1-5 and V is TRBV6-1; a possible D gene is TRBD1 (6 bases). V was shortened by 2 bases and J by 0 bases, with 11 bases between the two germline ends. The CDR3 contains 16 residues. The germline V gene encodes CDR1 MNHNS and CDR2 SASEGT. The CDR3 DNA reads TGTGCCAGCAGTGAATTACAGGGCTATAGCAATCAGCCCCAGCATTTT. Residues: CASSELQGYSNQPQHF.

This sequence joins TRBV9 and TRBJ2-2; 8 positions agree with TRBD1. There are 13 residues in the CDR3. After removal of 3 bases from V and 9 bases from J, the junction contained 4 bases not matched to a gene. Germline assignment: CDR1 SGDLS and CDR2 YYNGEE. CDR3 residues: CASSARQGWELFF. DNA for the CDR3: TGTGCCAGCAGCGCCAGACAGGGGTGGGAGCTGTTTTTT.

The count of this clone is one. The V call is TRBV6-4, the J call TRBJ1-4; 10 nucleotides line up with TRBD1. The CDR3 spans 13 residues. After removal of 4 bases from V and 7 bases from J, the junction contained 0 bases not matched to a gene. CDR1 and CDR2 (germline): MRHNA, SNTAGT. For the CDR3, the DNA is TGTGCCAGCAGTGGACAGGGGGCTGAAAAACTGTTTTTT. Its protein product is CASSGQGAEKLFF.